This paragraph reports one TCR beta chain. Authors' analysis steps: The authors estimated nucleated cell counts from reference gene primer amplification. Method: immunoSEQ multiplex PCR; TCRdb's copy keeps in-frame clones and lacks some. The V and J calls and clone size are taken from that table; D and trimming were inferred from the DNA. The data contain 250,000 or so clones, approximately 92% of them singletons. These data are taken from a study of blood T cell repertoires in COVID-19. Study summary: Sites in the United States, Italy and Spain provided acute and convalescent COVID-19 samples. Sources were T cells, B-cell-depleted T cells, or PBMCs; the material itself was cDNA or gDNA.

This CDR3 is 17 amino acids long. CDR1 LNHNV and CDR2 YYDKDF come from the germline V gene (reference sequence). V dropped 4 bases and J dropped 4; count of bases not matched to a gene: 11. This TCR came from a woman aged 40-49 years who had recovered from COVID-19. The chain is built from TRBV15 and TRBJ2-3, with 10 bases aligning to TRBD2. Sequencing was carried out using peripheral blood. The CDR3 protein is CATSTGRGTSESDTQYF. The CDR3 bases are TGTGCCACCAGCACCGGCCGGGGGACTAGCGAGTCAGATACGCAGTATTTT.